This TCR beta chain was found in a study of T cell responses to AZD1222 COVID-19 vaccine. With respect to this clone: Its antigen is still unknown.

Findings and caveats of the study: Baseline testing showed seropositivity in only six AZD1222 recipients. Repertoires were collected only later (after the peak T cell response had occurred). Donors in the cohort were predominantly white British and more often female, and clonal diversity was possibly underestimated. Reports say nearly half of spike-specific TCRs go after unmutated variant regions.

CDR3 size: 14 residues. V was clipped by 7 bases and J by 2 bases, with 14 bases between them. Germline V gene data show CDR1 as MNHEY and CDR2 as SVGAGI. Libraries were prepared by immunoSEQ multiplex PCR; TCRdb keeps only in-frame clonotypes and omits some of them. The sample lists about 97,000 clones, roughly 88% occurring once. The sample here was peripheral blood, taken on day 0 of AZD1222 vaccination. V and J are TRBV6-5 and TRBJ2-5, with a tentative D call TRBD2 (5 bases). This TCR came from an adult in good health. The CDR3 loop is CASIRGLWQETQYF. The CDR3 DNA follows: TGTGCCAGCATCCGGGGTTTGTGGCAAGAGACCCAGTACTTC.